A selection of T cell receptor beta chains follows, all from one sample in a study of CD8 T cells in ankylosing spondylitis. TCRdb reanalysed the 5' RACE reads using MiXCR and keeps one entry per CDR3 protein. The profile covers some 700,000 distinct CDR3 sequences, with roughly 19% appearing a single time and roughly a fifth taken by the ten largest. The specimen was blood, either unsorted or a sorted T cell fraction (not recorded which). Every receptor here comes from a male donor with ankylosing spondylitis. Both conserved end residues are part of each CDR3. A D gene is named only where the DNA matches it firmly. Clone size is shown for a subset of rows, as once, few, many or a class of expanded clone.

v_call: TRBV5-1
clone_size: -
d_call: TRBD1
j_call: TRBJ2-3
cdr3_nt: TGCGCCAGCAGCGCCCCCCGCGGGACAGGGGTTGAGGATACGCAGTATTTT
cdr3_aa: CASSAPRGTGVEDTQYF

v_call: TRBV12-3/TRBV12-4
clone_size: -
d_call: TRBD1
j_call: TRBJ2-1
cdr3_nt: TGTGCCAGCAGCCCCGTCGAGGGGGCAGATGAGCAGTTCTTC
cdr3_aa: CASSPVEGADEQFF

v_call: TRBV9
clone_size: few
d_call: -
j_call: TRBJ1-5
cdr3_nt: TGTGCCAGCAGACCCGAACAAAAAACAGGTGTCAATCAGCCCCAGCATTTT
cdr3_aa: CASRPEQKTGVNQPQHF

v_call: TRBV7-6
clone_size: -
d_call: -
j_call: TRBJ2-5
cdr3_nt: TGTGCCAGCAGCCCCTGGGGGGCAGAGACCCAGTACTTC
cdr3_aa: CASSPWGAETQYF

v_call: TRBV29-1
clone_size: many
d_call: -
j_call: TRBJ1-3
cdr3_nt: TGCAGCGTTACTCAGGTTATATCTGGAAACACCATATATTTT
cdr3_aa: CSVTQVISGNTIYF

v_call: TRBV7-8
clone_size: few
d_call: -
j_call: TRBJ2-7
cdr3_nt: TGTGCCAGCAGCGAAAGGACCCCGAGACCTTACGAGCAGTACTTC
cdr3_aa: CASSERTPRPYEQYF

v_call: TRBV4-3
clone_size: few
d_call: -
j_call: TRBJ2-7
cdr3_nt: TGCGCCAGCAGCCAAGATCAGGACGGCGTCGAGCAGTACTTC
cdr3_aa: CASSQDQDGVEQYF

v_call: TRBV4-2
clone_size: few
d_call: TRBD2
j_call: TRBJ2-5
cdr3_nt: TGTGCCAGCAGCCAAGAGGGGCTAGCGGGGGTGCTCCAAGAGACCCAGTACTTC
cdr3_aa: CASSQEGLAGVLQETQYF

v_call: TRBV5-6
clone_size: -
d_call: -
j_call: TRBJ2-5
cdr3_nt: TGTGCCAGCAGCTTGGCCCGGTCCCGGGAGACCCAGTACTTC
cdr3_aa: CASSLARSRETQYF

v_call: TRBV6-1
clone_size: few
d_call: -
j_call: TRBJ1-2
cdr3_nt: TGTGCCAGCAGTACCAGGGGAAGCGGCTATGGCTACACCTTC
cdr3_aa: CASSTRGSGYGYTF

v_call: TRBV7-8
clone_size: many
d_call: -
j_call: TRBJ2-2
cdr3_nt: TGTGCCAGCAGCTCCCACCGACTAGTCGGCTCCACCGGGGAGCTGTTTTTT
cdr3_aa: CASSSHRLVGSTGELFF

v_call: TRBV4-3
clone_size: few
d_call: -
j_call: TRBJ2-1
cdr3_nt: TGCGCCAGCAGCCAAGATTCCGGGAGGTACAGGGGCGACAATGAGCAGTTCTTC
cdr3_aa: CASSQDSGRYRGDNEQFF

v_call: TRBV5-5
clone_size: -
d_call: TRBD2
j_call: TRBJ2-3
cdr3_nt: TGTGCCAGCAGCCCACAGGGACTAGCGGGGGCCCCATCCCATTTT
cdr3_aa: CASSPQGLAGAPSHF

v_call: TRBV7-9
clone_size: few
d_call: -
j_call: TRBJ2-7
cdr3_nt: TGTGCCAGCAGTCCCGGGGAGTACGAGCAGTACTTC
cdr3_aa: CASSPGEYEQYF

v_call: TRBV7-3
clone_size: -
d_call: TRBD2
j_call: TRBJ2-5
cdr3_nt: TGTGCCAGCAGCTTAACGGGACTAGCAGAAGAGACCCAGTACTTC
cdr3_aa: CASSLTGLAEETQYF